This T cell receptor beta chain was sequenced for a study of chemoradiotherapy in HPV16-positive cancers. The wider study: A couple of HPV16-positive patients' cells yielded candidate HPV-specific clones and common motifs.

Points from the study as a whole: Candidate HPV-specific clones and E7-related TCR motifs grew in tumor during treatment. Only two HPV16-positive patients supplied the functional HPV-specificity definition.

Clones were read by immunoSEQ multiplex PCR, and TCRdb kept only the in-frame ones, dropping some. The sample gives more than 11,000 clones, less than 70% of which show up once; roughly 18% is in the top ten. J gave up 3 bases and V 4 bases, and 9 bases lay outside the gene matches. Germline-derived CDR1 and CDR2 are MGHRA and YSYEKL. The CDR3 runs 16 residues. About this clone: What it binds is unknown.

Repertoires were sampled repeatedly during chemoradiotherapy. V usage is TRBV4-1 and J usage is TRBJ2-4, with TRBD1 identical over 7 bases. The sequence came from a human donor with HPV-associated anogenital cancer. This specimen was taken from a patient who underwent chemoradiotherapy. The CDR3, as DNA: TGCGCCAGCAGCCCAGCGACAGGGCTCGGCAAAAACATTCAGTACTTC. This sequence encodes CASSPATGLGKNIQYF.